What follows are 32 T cell receptor beta chains derived from one specimen sequenced in a study of cytomegalovirus exposure and HLA in healthy donors. This PCR relied on a set of 60 Vbeta primers and 13 Jbeta primers. Only in-frame clones appear in the TCRdb table, and some are missing; sequencing was by immunoSEQ multiplex PCR. Counted here are about 160,000 clones, more than 75% occurring once; the ten biggest clones make up roughly 2.2%. The sample was PBMCs. The receptors were sampled from a man between 18 and 29 years old in good health and CMV-seropositive.

The chain combines TRBV7-2 with TRBJ2-2, with TRBD1 identical over 7 bases. J lost 6 bases, V lost 5 bases, and 12 bases had no gene match. CDR3 length: 16 amino acids. The V gene's germline CDR1 is SGHTA and CDR2 FQGNSA. CDR3 DNA sequence: TGTGCCAGCAGCCTAAGGGGGACAGCATTGGCCGGGGAGCTGTTTTTT. Translation gives CASSLRGTALAGELFF. The full variable domain, completed using reference TRBV7-2 and TRBJ2-2, is GAGVSQSPSNKVTEKGKDVELRCDPISGHTALYWYRQSLGQGLEFLIYFQGNSAPDKSGLPSDRFSAERTGGSVSTLTIQRTQQEDSAVYLCASSLRGTALAGELFFGEGSRLTVL.

V gene TRBV5-1 combines with J gene TRBJ1-2; no reliable D call. Trimming left V 4 bases short and J 4 bases short, with 17 bases between. Per the germline V gene, CDR1 is SGHRS and CDR2 is YFSETQ. The CDR3 totals 15 residues. The CDR3 is CASSPASEALYGYTF. Here the CDR3 DNA reads TGCGCCAGCAGCCCGGCTTCGGAGGCCCTCTATGGCTACACCTTC.

The chain combines TRBV19 with TRBJ1-2; no clear D. The CDR3 spans 11 residues. In germline, CDR1 is LNHDA, CDR2 SQIVND (reference sequence). V was pared by 3 bases and J by 7 bases, with 6 bases between. CDR3 DNA sequence: TGTGCCAGTAGTATGGAGTCTGGCTACACCTTC. This codes for CASSMESGYTF.

The chain carries TRBV7-9 and TRBJ1-2; TRBD1 is a possible D gene (5 bases). V lost 1 base and J lost 8, with 17 bases in between. Looked up from germline, CDR1 is SEHNR and CDR2 is FQNEAQ (reference sequence). The CDR3 loop spans 15 amino acids. The CDR3 nucleotides are TGTGCCAGCAGCTTAGGGCAGGGCCCCCGGGAGGGCTACACCTTC. Translation gives CASSLGQGPREGYTF.

This chain joins TRBV15 and TRBJ2-2; no reliable D call. CDR3 length equals 12 residues. In germline, CDR1 is LNHNV, CDR2 YYDKDF (reference sequence). Trimming took off 6 bases at V and 6 bases at J, with 8 bases between the two ends. The CDR3 loop is CATSPLAGELFF. The CDR3 DNA reads TGTGCCACCAGTCCCCTTGCCGGGGAGCTGTTTTTT.

This rearrangement joins TRBV2 to TRBJ2-7, with 12 nucleotides matching TRBD2. Germline V gene sequence: CDR1 SNHLY, CDR2 FYNNEI. With 5 bases clipped from V and 2 bases from J, the junction kept 1 base outside the gene matches. This CDR3 has 14 amino acids. The CDR3: CASSRTSGAYEQYF. The CDR3 region has the DNA TGTGCCAGCAGTAGGACTAGCGGGGCCTACGAGCAGTACTTC.

This chain joins TRBV7-2 and TRBJ2-7, with 9 bases aligning to TRBD1. Unmatched junction bases numbered 13, after V lost 6 bases and J lost 4 bases. The germline V gene encodes CDR1 SGHTA and CDR2 FQGNSA. The CDR3 extends over 16 amino acids. The CDR3 DNA follows: TGTGCCAGCAGTCCAAGTATACTGACAGGGGGTTACGAGCAGTACTTC. It encodes CASSPSILTGGYEQYF.

Comment on this clone: The sample has other DNA sequences that encode this CDR3 too. The chain carries TRBV19 and TRBJ2-7; TRBD1 matches at 8 bases. The ends lost 4 bases at V and 1 base at J; junction bases unmatched: 3. The CDR3 has 14 residues. Germline-derived CDR1 and CDR2 are LNHDA and SQIVND (reference sequence). The CDR3 loop reads CASSTTGGSYEQYF. The CDR3 DNA is TGTGCCAGTAGTACTACAGGGGGTTCCTACGAGCAGTACTTC.

This clone appeared a few times. The gene calls are TRBV2 and TRBJ1-2; 9 positions match TRBD1. This CDR3 contains 15 residues. Germline V gene sequence: CDR1 SNHLY, CDR2 FYNNEI. V dropped 3 bases and J dropped 6; count of bases not matched to a gene: 8. The CDR3: CASSDGQGIGNGYTF. The CDR3 DNA sequence: TGTGCCAGCAGTGACGGACAGGGGATAGGGAATGGCTACACCTTC. Based on the CDR3 plus reference TRBV2 and TRBJ1-2, the full variable domain is EPEVTQTPSHQVTQMGQEVILRCVPISNHLYFYWYRQILGQKVEFLVSFYNNEISEKSEIFDDQFSVERPDGSNFTLKIRSTKLEDSAMYFCASSDGQGIGNGYTFGSGTRLTVV.

The chain has TRBV9 and TRBJ2-1, with TRBD2 matching over 7 bases. The junction had 5 bases not matched to a gene; V was cut back by 0 bases and J by 2 bases. Germline V gives CDR1 SGDLS, CDR2 YYNGEE. The CDR3 consists of 16 residues. The CDR3 here is CASSVGSGDTYNEQFF. The CDR3 DNA reads as TGTGCCAGCAGCGTAGGGAGCGGGGATACCTACAATGAGCAGTTCTTC.

The chain joins TRBV14 to TRBJ1-1, with 10 bases lining up with TRBD1. CDR3 length: 15 residues. Germline CDR1 and CDR2: SGHDN and FVKESK. V lost 4 bases and J lost 4; bases outside the gene matches: 6. DNA of the CDR3: TGTGCCAGCAGCCTCCGACAGGGGGCTGGCACTGAAGCTTTCTTT. This gives the protein CASSLRQGAGTEAFF. The variable domain in full, completed from reference TRBV14 and TRBJ1-1, reads EAGVTQFPSHSVIEKGQTVTLRCDPISGHDNLYWYRRVMGKEIKFLLHFVKESKQDESGMPNNRFLAERTGGTYSTLKVQPAELEDSGVYFCASSLRQGAGTEAFFGQGTRLTVV.

This chain joins TRBV18 and TRBJ2-5, with 11 bases aligning to TRBD2. CDR3 size: 16 residues. V was pared by 1 base and J by 2 bases, with 3 bases of the junction left unmatched. Per the germline V gene, CDR1 is KGHSH and CDR2 is LQKENI. The CDR3 here is CASSPLLAGGQETQYF. In nucleotides, the CDR3 is TGTGCCAGCTCACCACTCCTAGCGGGGGGACAAGAGACCCAGTACTTC.

The chain has TRBV19 and TRBJ2-2; D is perhaps TRBD2 (5 bases). This CDR3 region has 16 residues. With 5 bases removed from V and 1 base from J, the gap between germline ends came to 14 bases. Germline lookup yields CDR1 LNHDA and CDR2 SQIVND (reference sequence). The CDR3: CASSPEGRQNTGELFF. The CDR3 coding sequence is TGTGCCAGTAGTCCCGAGGGCAGGCAGAACACCGGGGAGCTGTTTTTT.

The rearrangement joins TRBV9 to TRBJ1-3; D gene ambiguous. The germline V and J ends were trimmed by 0 bases and 4 bases, with 5 bases remaining between them. The length of the CDR3 is 13 residues. Germline CDR1 and CDR2: SGDLS and YYNGEE. The CDR3 DNA follows: TGTGCCAGCAGCGTAGATCAGGGAAACACCATATATTTT. It codes for CASSVDQGNTIYF. The full variable domain, rest sourced from reference TRBV9 and TRBJ1-3, is DSGVTQTPKHLITATGQRVTLRCSPRSGDLSVYWYQQSLDQGLQFLIQYYNGEERAKGNILERFSAQQFPDLHSELNLSSLELGDSALYFCASSVDQGNTIYFGEGSWLTVV.

The chain links TRBV30 to TRBJ2-4; TRBD2 agrees at 7 bases. J was trimmed by 7 bases and V by 4 bases; bases with no gene match: 13. The CDR3 is made up of 15 amino acids. CDR1 and CDR2 from the germline V gene are GTSNPN and SVGIG (reference sequence). The CDR3: CAWTIRLEGGNIQYF. The CDR3 DNA follows: TGTGCCTGGACTATCCGGCTGGAGGGAGGGAACATTCAGTACTTC.

V usage is TRBV19 and J usage is TRBJ2-3, with 9 bases matching TRBD1. The V and J ends lost 5 bases and 8 bases, in that order; junction bases with no gene match: 8. Germline V gives CDR1 LNHDA, CDR2 SQIVND (reference sequence). The CDR3 extends over 14 amino acids. The CDR3 region has the DNA TGTGCCAGTAGTGCGGACAGGGGTGTAACTACGCAGTATTTT. Residues: CASSADRGVTTQYF.

This clone was detected a few times. The chain combines TRBV16 with TRBJ2-2, with TRBD1 matching 9 bases. Germline assignment: CDR1 KGHSY and CDR2 FQNENV. V lost 2 bases and J lost 7; bases outside the gene matches: 5. The CDR3 has 15 residues. DNA for the CDR3: TGTGCCAGCAGCCAAACGGGACAGGGCGGCGGGGAGCTGTTTTTT. This codes for CASSQTGQGGGELFF.

This clone came up a few times. The chain links TRBV25-1 to TRBJ1-1, with a possible D match to TRBD1 (5 bases). The germline V gene has CDR1 MGHDK and CDR2 SYGVNS. Deletions cut 4 bases from V and 1 base from J, with 16 bases between. The CDR3 has 16 amino acids. The CDR3 DNA sequence: TGTGCCAGCAGTGGAACTTCAGGGAGGGGGAACACTGAAGCTTTCTTT. This translates into CASSGTSGRGNTEAFF.

This chain connects TRBV5-6 to TRBJ1-2; D is unclear. The CDR3 runs 15 residues. Deletions cut 0 bases from V and 0 bases from J, with 9 bases between. From germline, CDR1 is SGHDT and CDR2 YYEEEE. The CDR3 reads CASSLGTDSNYGYTF. CDR3 nucleotides: TGTGCCAGCAGCTTGGGCACAGATTCTAACTATGGCTACACCTTC.

The chain recombines TRBV7-7 with TRBJ2-2, with D possibly matching TRBD2 (5 bases). Germline V gene lookup returns CDR1 SSHAT and CDR2 FNYEAQ (reference sequence). CDR3 length: 15 residues. V lost 5 bases to trimming and J lost 6 bases, with 16 bases between them. The CDR3 region has the DNA TGTGCCAGCAGCGTTGCGGGCCCACCTGCCGGGGAGCTGTTTTTT. Translation: CASSVAGPPAGELFF.

The genes are TRBV19 and TRBJ2-1; TRBD2 agrees at 7 bases. The length of the CDR3 is 16 residues. From germline, CDR1 is LNHDA and CDR2 SQIVND (reference sequence). V dropped 3 bases and J dropped 0; count of bases not matched to a gene: 5. The CDR3 loop is CASSMGGGYSYNEQFF. The CDR3, as DNA: TGTGCCAGTAGTATGGGCGGGGGTTACTCCTACAATGAGCAGTTCTTC.

The rearrangement links TRBV27 to TRBJ1-5; D is ambiguous. Trimming removed 11 bases from V and 4 bases from J, with 6 bases in between. The germline V gene encodes CDR1 MNHEY and CDR2 SMNVEV (reference sequence). There are 10 residues in the CDR3. The CDR3 loop is CAAGNQPQHF. CDR3 sequence (DNA): TGTGCCGCGGGGAATCAGCCCCAGCATTTT.

The chain joins TRBV18 to TRBJ2-1; 11 nucleotides line up with TRBD1. J was trimmed by 5 bases and V by 7 bases; bases with no gene match: 7. CDR3 length: 15 amino acids. Germline CDR1 reads KGHSH; CDR2 reads LQKENI. CDR3 DNA sequence: TGTGCCAGCTACGTCCGGGACAGGGGGAACAATGAGCAGTTCTTC. It specifies CASYVRDRGNNEQFF.

This clone has more than one count but fewer than ten. The chain has TRBV19 and TRBJ1-2; 8 bases match TRBD1. Germline-derived CDR1 and CDR2 are LNHDA and SQIVND (reference sequence). This CDR3 contains 17 residues. J was trimmed by 5 bases and V by 3 bases; bases with no gene match: 14. The CDR3, as DNA: TGTGCCAGTAGTATGGCCCTTTCAGGGGGCGCTGAGTATGGCTACACCTTC. Translating gives CASSMALSGGAEYGYTF.

The V gene is TRBV5-5, the J gene TRBJ1-6; no clear D gene. This CDR3 is built from 16 residues. Trimming took 0 bases from V and 9 from J, leaving 16 bases between them. Germline loops: CDR1 SGHKS, CDR2 YYEKEE (reference sequence). CDR3 sequence: CASSLGPATGGSPLHF. In DNA form, the CDR3 reads TGTGCCAGCAGCTTGGGGCCAGCGACCGGTGGTTCACCCCTCCACTTT. Variable domain in full (rest from reference TRBV5-5 and TRBJ1-6): DAGVTQSPTHLIKTRGQQVTLRCSPISGHKSVSWYQQVLGQGPQFIFQYYEKEERGRGNFPDRFSARQFPNYSSELNVNALLLGDSALYLCASSLGPATGGSPLHFGNGTRLTVT.

The gene calls are TRBV7-2 and TRBJ1-5; D ambiguous. The CDR3 covers 13 residues. The germline gives CDR1 SGHTA, CDR2 FQGNSA. The V and J ends lost 0 bases and 6 bases respectively, with 6 bases between them. In DNA, the CDR3 is TGTGCCAGCAGCTTAGCAGCGGGTCAGCCCCAGCATTTT. Residues: CASSLAAGQPQHF.

The chain employs TRBV6-5 and TRBJ1-3; 8 bases map to TRBD1. CDR1 MNHEY and CDR2 SVGAGI come from the germline V gene. Trimming at V came to 6 bases and at J to 3 bases, leaving 7 bases not matched to a gene. This CDR3 region has 15 residues. In nucleotides, the CDR3 is TGTGCCAGCAGAGCAGGGGGCATTGGTGGAAACACCATATATTTT. This sequence encodes CASRAGGIGGNTIYF.

The chain couples TRBV5-4 to TRBJ2-1; 11 bases match TRBD2. CDR1 is SGHNT and CDR2 is YYREEE in the germline V gene (reference sequence). V shed 1 base, J shed 9 bases, and the junction held 6 bases outside the gene matches. This CDR3 region has 15 residues. This CDR3 reads CASSLSSGGAGEQFF. DNA of the CDR3: TGTGCCAGCAGCTTGAGTAGCGGGGGGGCAGGTGAGCAGTTCTTC.

V gene TRBV7-9 combines with J gene TRBJ1-1; D not certain. The V and J ends lost 5 bases and 5 bases respectively, with 9 bases between them. The germline V gene encodes CDR1 SEHNR and CDR2 FQNEAQ (reference sequence). The CDR3 runs 12 residues. The CDR3 region is CASSGSRTEAFF. CDR3 bases: TGTGCCAGCAGCGGGAGTCGGACTGAAGCTTTCTTT.

This clone appeared once. The rearrangement links TRBV6-1 to TRBJ2-5, with 10 bases that match TRBD1. V was pared by 8 bases and J by 5 bases, with 5 bases of the junction left unmatched. Germline loops: CDR1 MNHNS, CDR2 SASEGT. The CDR3 spans 13 residues. The CDR3 loop reads CASRDRGVETQYF. The CDR3, as DNA: TGTGCCAGCCGGGACAGGGGCGTTGAGACCCAGTACTTC.

The V gene is TRBV4-2, the J gene TRBJ2-2, with 12 positions matching TRBD2. CDR3 length equals 18 residues. Unmatched junction bases numbered 9, after V lost 3 bases and J lost 4 bases. The germline V gene encodes CDR1 LGHNA and CDR2 YNFKEQ. CDR3 amino acids: CASSQDTSGGSPTGELFF. CDR3 coding DNA: TGTGCCAGCAGCCAGGATACTAGCGGGGGGAGCCCCACCGGGGAGCTGTTTTTT.

The V and J genes are TRBV11-2 and TRBJ2-3, with D hard to call. The CDR3 runs to 13 residues. The V and J ends lost 1 base and 1 base respectively, with 3 bases between them. From germline, CDR1 is SGHAT and CDR2 FQNNGV. The CDR3 loop is CASSLGGTDTQYF. CDR3 DNA sequence: TGTGCCAGCAGCTTAGGCGGCACAGATACGCAGTATTTT.